Below are 30 T cell receptor beta chains sequenced from a single sample in a study of beta chain features in type 1 diabetes. The investigators reverse transcribed all of the isolated RNA, so they sequenced expressed TCRB transcripts. The method was immunoSEQ multiplex PCR; TCRdb's version includes in-frame clones alone and lacks a portion of them. The profile shows 200,000 to 250,000 clones, around 9.9% of them singletons. Sequenced: central memory CD4+ T cells from blood. These receptors were taken from a man between 18 and 29 years old in good health.

Of note for this clone: A much larger clone is a single base away; this may be a read error. The DNA for the CDR3 is TGCAGCCGCACGGGATGGGGTGAGCAGTTCTTC. Amino acid sequence: CSRTGWGEQFF. The V gene is TRBV20-1, the J gene TRBJ2-1; possibly TRBD2 for D (5 bases). Germline V gives CDR1 DFQATT, CDR2 SNEGSKA (reference sequence). This CDR3 has 11 residues.

Only a few counts were recorded for this clone. V and J are TRBV19 and TRBJ2-1; TRBD2 agrees at 7 bases. Germline V gene sequence: CDR1 LNHDA, CDR2 SQIVND (reference sequence). The ends lost 7 bases at V and 2 bases at J; junction bases unmatched: 2. CDR3 length: 13 amino acids. The DNA for the CDR3 is TGTGCCAGTACTAGCGGCCCCTACAATGAGCAGTTCTTC. Translated, it gives CASTSGPYNEQFF. The full variable domain, its missing parts supplied by reference TRBV19 and TRBJ2-1, is DGGITQSPKYLFRKEGQNVTLSCEQNLNHDAMYWYRQDPGQGLRLIYYSQIVNDFQKGDIAEGYSVSREKKESFPLTVTSAQKNPTAFYLCASTSGPYNEQFFGPGTRLTVL.

This clone has only a few counts. This chain connects TRBV10-3 to TRBJ2-7; D perhaps matches TRBD2 (6 bases). Germline V gene lookup returns CDR1 ENHRY and CDR2 SYGVKD. V was cut by 5 bases and J by 3 bases, with 17 bases left in between. The CDR3 is 15 amino acids. The CDR3 reads CAISPSEGTGYEQYF. DNA of the CDR3: TGTGCCATCAGTCCCTCGGAGGGGACGGGCTACGAGCAGTACTTC.

This clone was detected only once. The chain carries TRBV7-9 and TRBJ2-7, with 14 positions matching TRBD2. CDR3 length equals 17 residues. The germline gives CDR1 SEHNR, CDR2 FQNEAQ (reference sequence). Germline trimming cut 4 bases from V and 4 bases from J; bases unmatched to any gene: 9. For the CDR3, the DNA is TGTGCCAGCAGCTCCCGCCCGGGACTAGCGGGAGTTTACGAGCAGTACTTC. Translated: CASSSRPGLAGVYEQYF.

The chain joins TRBV30 to TRBJ1-1; D unresolved. V gave up 2 bases and J gave up 2 bases, with 9 bases separating them. The CDR3 is 13 amino acids. Germline V gene lookup returns CDR1 GTSNPN and CDR2 SVGIG (reference sequence). CDR3 DNA sequence: TGTGCCTGGAGTTCACGGGGTAACACTGAAGCTTTCTTT. It codes for CAWSSRGNTEAFF. The complete variable domain, with remaining parts taken from reference TRBV30 and TRBJ1-1, reads SQTIHQWPATLVQPVGSPLSLECTVEGTSNPNLYWYRQAAGRGLQLLFYSVGIGQISSEVPQNLSASRPQDRQFILSSKKLLLSDSGFYLCAWSSRGNTEAFFGQGTRLTVV.

CDR3 in amino acids: CARQSSVTTGELFF. The CDR3 DNA sequence: TGTGCCCGACAATCGTCAGTCACCACCGGGGAGCTGTTTTTT. The chain couples TRBV30 to TRBJ2-2; D is undetermined. The CDR3 spans 14 residues. V was pared by 8 bases and J by 4 bases, with 17 bases between. Germline V gene sequence: CDR1 GTSNPN, CDR2 SVGIG (reference sequence).

The chain links TRBV5-4 to TRBJ2-7, with 11 bases fitting TRBD1. CDR1 is SGHNT and CDR2 is YYREEE in the germline V gene (reference sequence). V gave up 4 bases and J gave up 7 bases; unmatched junction bases: 4. The CDR3 sequence is 13 residues long. The CDR3 DNA sequence: TGTGCCAGCAGCCCGGACAGGGGGCGTGAGCAGTACTTC. Translation gives CASSPDRGREQYF.

The CDR3 reads CASRNDRAWGTQYF. The CDR3 nucleotides are TGCGCCAGCAGGAACGACAGGGCTTGGGGGACCCAGTACTTC. The chain is built from TRBV5-1 and TRBJ2-5; 7 bases are a match to TRBD1. This CDR3 spans 14 amino acids. After removal of 5 bases from V and 7 bases from J, the junction contained 11 bases not matched to a gene. From germline, CDR1 is SGHRS and CDR2 YFSETQ.

The chain joins TRBV30 to TRBJ2-3, with D hard to call. The CDR3 has 13 residues. The germline V and J ends were trimmed by 6 bases and 6 bases, with 16 bases remaining between them. Germline assignment: CDR1 GTSNPN and CDR2 SVGIG (reference sequence). The CDR3 DNA is TGTGCCTGCGGTCTAGAAGTGGCGGATACGCAGTATTTT. This translates into CACGLEVADTQYF.

This clone was found many times. This sequence joins TRBV7-3 and TRBJ2-3; no definite D call. CDR1 SGHTA and CDR2 FQGTGA come from the germline V gene. CDR3 size: 14 residues. The V gene lost 2 bases and the J gene lost 3 bases, with 9 bases spanning the gap. DNA of the CDR3: TGTGCCAGCAGCTTAGCCAGAACTACAGATACGCAGTATTTT. Translation: CASSLARTTDTQYF.

This chain uses TRBV11-2 with TRBJ1-2; unclear D gene. The CDR3 has 13 residues. Germline loops: CDR1 SGHAT, CDR2 FQNNGV. Trimming left V 3 bases short and J 7 bases short, with 12 bases between. This CDR3 reads CASSFRGGGGYTF. CDR3 in DNA: TGTGCCAGCAGCTTCCGCGGAGGAGGTGGCTACACCTTC.

The chain combines TRBV7-8 with TRBJ1-5; TRBD1 is a possible D gene (5 bases). With 0 bases removed from V and 5 bases from J, the gap between germline ends came to 17 bases. CDR1 and CDR2 (germline): SGHVS, FQNEAQ. The CDR3 extends over 17 amino acids. The CDR3 nucleotides are TGTGCCAGCAGCTTAGCGCTTGGGACTGACACGTATCAGCCCCAGCATTTT. Its protein is CASSLALGTDTYQPQHF.

This clone has more than one count but fewer than ten. The genes are TRBV6-5 and TRBJ2-7; D gene uncertain. CDR1 MNHEY and CDR2 SVGAGI come from the germline V gene. CDR3 size: 13 residues. Trimming shortened V by 4 bases and J by 5 bases, and 12 bases separated the two germline ends. DNA of the CDR3: TGTGCCAGCAGTTCGGTACTTGGACACGAGCAGTACTTC. This sequence encodes CASSSVLGHEQYF.

This clone turned up a few times. This chain connects TRBV14 to TRBJ2-3, with 7 positions matching TRBD2. The CDR3 is 18 amino acids. Germline V lookup: CDR1 SGHDN, CDR2 FVKESK. V dropped 1 base and J dropped 4; count of bases not matched to a gene: 14. The CDR3 region is CASSQARRGGPSADTQYF. The DNA of the CDR3 is TGTGCCAGCAGCCAAGCCCGAAGGGGAGGGCCCAGCGCAGATACGCAGTATTTT.

Only a few counts were recorded for this clone. The J gene is TRBJ2-3, the V gene TRBV29-1, with TRBD2 matching 16 bases. The germline CDR1 and CDR2 sequences are SQVTM and ANQGSEA. Trimming took 7 bases from V and 4 from J; bases not matched to a gene: 8. The CDR3 extends over 16 amino acids. CDR3 nucleotides: TGCAGCGCTGGGACTAGCGGGAGGGCCAGCCCAGATACGCAGTATTTT. This translates into CSAGTSGRASPDTQYF.

This clone was counted a few times. The chain recombines TRBV5-1 with TRBJ2-7; TRBD2 is a possible D gene (5 bases). The ends were cut back, 4 bases at V and 4 bases at J, with 18 bases in the middle. Germline V gives CDR1 SGHRS, CDR2 YFSETQ. The CDR3 extends over 15 amino acids. The CDR3 DNA sequence: TGCGCCAGCAGCCCTACCGGGATGGCCCCGTACGAGCAGTACTTC. This gives the protein CASSPTGMAPYEQYF.

The chain recombines TRBV6-5 with TRBJ1-2; D uncertain. The CDR3 loop spans 12 amino acids. V was cut by 10 bases and J by 6 bases, with 15 bases left in between. Germline V gives CDR1 MNHEY, CDR2 SVGAGI. CDR3: CAIRPTQDGYTF. For the CDR3, the DNA is TGTGCCATCAGACCGACACAAGATGGCTACACCTTC.

This clone was detected a few times. The chain combines TRBV7-2 with TRBJ2-5; either TRBD1 or TRBD2 may fit D (5 bases each). Between the trimmed V and J ends, which lost 3 bases and 1 base, there was a span of 15 bases. CDR3 size: 16 residues. CDR1 is SGHTA and CDR2 is FQGNSA in the germline V gene. DNA for the CDR3: TGTGCCAGCAGCTTGGGACGGGCATCGCTCCAAGAGACCCAGTACTTC. This translates into CASSLGRASLQETQYF.

This clone was observed a handful of times. The V gene is TRBV7-3, the J gene TRBJ2-1, with D perhaps TRBD1 (6 bases). Germline CDR1 and CDR2: SGHTA and FQGTGA. The ends were cut back, 5 bases at V and 10 bases at J, with 12 bases in the middle. This CDR3 has 12 residues. The CDR3 protein is CASSTGSREQFF. For the CDR3, the DNA is TGTGCCAGCAGCACAGGGTCCCGGGAGCAGTTCTTC.

This clone was counted between two and nine times. The J gene is TRBJ2-1, the V gene TRBV5-6; 8 bases agree with TRBD2. CDR3 length: 14 amino acids. Germline V gene data show CDR1 as SGHDT and CDR2 as YYEEEE. V lost 5 bases to trimming and J lost 7 bases; unmatched junction nucleotides: 8. CDR3 nucleotides: TGTGCCAGCAGAACCGGGAGGGCGAGTAATGAGCAGTTCTTC. It yields the protein CASRTGRASNEQFF.

This clone has only a few counts. V gene TRBV7-2 combines with J gene TRBJ1-2, with D maybe TRBD1 (5 bases). V shed 4 bases and J shed 3 bases, with 12 bases lying between them. Per the germline V gene, CDR1 is SGHTA and CDR2 is FQGNSA. The CDR3 contains 14 residues. The DNA for the CDR3 is TGTGCCAGCAGCTCCCCGGGACGGTACTATGGCTACACCTTC. Protein product: CASSSPGRYYGYTF.

Ten or more counts support this clone. The chain recombines TRBV25-1 with TRBJ2-5; perhaps TRBD1 as D (6 bases). Trimming shortened V by 4 bases and J by 5 bases, and 14 bases separated the two germline ends. CDR3 length: 14 amino acids. Germline V gene data show CDR1 as MGHDK and CDR2 as SYGVNS. The CDR3 sequence: CASSARQDLETQYF. The CDR3 DNA is TGTGCCAGCAGTGCCCGACAGGATTTGGAGACCCAGTACTTC.

V gene TRBV4-2 combines with J gene TRBJ2-2, with TRBD2 matching 14 bases. The V segment lost 3 bases and the J segment 7 bases; nucleotides outside the gene matches: 13. Germline values: CDR1 LGHNA, CDR2 YNFKEQ. The CDR3 covers 19 residues. DNA of the CDR3: TGTGCCAGCAGCCAGCTGGGACTAGCGGGAGCCGGTCGTCACGGGGAGCTGTTTTTT. Translation gives CASSQLGLAGAGRHGELFF.

This clone was counted a few times. V and J are TRBV6-5 and TRBJ1-1, with D tentatively TRBD1 (5 bases). Trimming cost V 2 bases and J 5 bases, with 12 bases left between them. The CDR3 extends over 14 amino acids. CDR1 MNHEY and CDR2 SVGAGI come from the germline V gene. The CDR3 loop reads CASSYTGTMTEAFF. The DNA for the CDR3 is TGTGCCAGCAGTTACACGGGGACGATGACTGAAGCTTTCTTT.

This clone was observed a handful of times. The chain links TRBV4-3 to TRBJ2-7, with D maybe TRBD2 (5 bases). V lost 0 bases to trimming and J lost 3 bases, with 9 bases between them. The CDR3 loop spans 14 amino acids. The V gene's germline CDR1 is LGHNA and CDR2 YSLEER. CDR3 residues: CASSQDLSGYEQYF. The CDR3 nucleotides are TGCGCCAGCAGCCAAGATCTGAGCGGCTACGAGCAGTACTTC.

This chain connects TRBV5-8 to TRBJ2-3, with D perhaps given as TRBD1 or TRBD2 (5 bases each). CDR1 is SGHTS and CDR2 is YDEGEE in the germline V gene. Deletions cut 4 bases from V and 4 bases from J, with 16 bases between. CDR3 length equals 15 residues. The CDR3 reads CASSQEGEGPDTQYF. The CDR3 DNA is TGTGCCAGCAGCCAAGAAGGTGAGGGGCCAGATACGCAGTATTTT.

This chain links TRBV5-1 with TRBJ2-3; no firm D call. Germline CDR1 and CDR2: SGHRS and YFSETQ. The CDR3 has 13 residues. V was clipped by 5 bases and J by 4 bases, with 11 bases between them. For the CDR3, the DNA is TGCGCCAGCAGGTCCACAGCTCCAGATACGCAGTATTTT. This codes for CASRSTAPDTQYF.

This clone was seen a handful of times. CDR3 nucleotides: TGCGCCAGCAGCCAAGCGGGAGAAGCAGATACGCAGTATTTT. This gives the protein CASSQAGEADTQYF. The rearrangement joins TRBV4-3 to TRBJ2-3; tentatively, D is TRBD2 (6 bases). The V gene lost 1 base and the J gene lost 4 bases, with 9 bases spanning the gap. This CDR3 comprises 14 residues. Germline V gene data show CDR1 as LGHNA and CDR2 as YSLEER.

In this sample, this clone turned up a few times. CDR3: CASSSRAFAGDEQYF. DNA of the CDR3: TGCGCCAGCAGCTCCCGGGCCTTCGCGGGAGACGAGCAGTACTTC. The V and J genes are TRBV5-1 and TRBJ2-7, with TRBD2 matching 7 bases. This CDR3 is built from 15 residues. Unmatched junction bases numbered 11, after V lost 3 bases and J lost 5 bases. Germline CDR1 is SGHRS and CDR2 is YFSETQ.

This clone turned up a few times. Other DNA sequences from this sample encode an identical CDR3 as well. This chain uses TRBV30 with TRBJ2-1; D may be TRBD2 (6 bases). The CDR3 is 13 residues long. Germline values: CDR1 GTSNPN, CDR2 SVGIG (reference sequence). The V gene lost 2 bases and the J gene lost 3 bases, with 8 bases spanning the gap. Written as DNA, the CDR3 is TGTGCCTGGAGTACCGGGAGCTACAATGAGCAGTTCTTC. Encoded protein: CAWSTGSYNEQFF.